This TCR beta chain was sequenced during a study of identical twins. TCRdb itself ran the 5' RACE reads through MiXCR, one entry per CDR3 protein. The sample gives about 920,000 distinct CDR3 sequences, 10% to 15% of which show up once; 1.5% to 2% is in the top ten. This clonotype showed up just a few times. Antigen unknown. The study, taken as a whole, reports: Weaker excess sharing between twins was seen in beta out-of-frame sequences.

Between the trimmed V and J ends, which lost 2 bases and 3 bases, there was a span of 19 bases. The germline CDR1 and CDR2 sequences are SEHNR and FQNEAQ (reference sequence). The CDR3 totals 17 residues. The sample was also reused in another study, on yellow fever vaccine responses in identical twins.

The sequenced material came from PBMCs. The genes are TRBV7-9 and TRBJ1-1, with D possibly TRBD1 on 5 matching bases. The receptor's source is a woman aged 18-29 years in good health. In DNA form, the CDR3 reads TGTGCCAGCAGCTTACGGAGGGTGGAAGGGGTCCACACTGAAGCTTTCTTT. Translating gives CASSLRRVEGVHTEAFF.